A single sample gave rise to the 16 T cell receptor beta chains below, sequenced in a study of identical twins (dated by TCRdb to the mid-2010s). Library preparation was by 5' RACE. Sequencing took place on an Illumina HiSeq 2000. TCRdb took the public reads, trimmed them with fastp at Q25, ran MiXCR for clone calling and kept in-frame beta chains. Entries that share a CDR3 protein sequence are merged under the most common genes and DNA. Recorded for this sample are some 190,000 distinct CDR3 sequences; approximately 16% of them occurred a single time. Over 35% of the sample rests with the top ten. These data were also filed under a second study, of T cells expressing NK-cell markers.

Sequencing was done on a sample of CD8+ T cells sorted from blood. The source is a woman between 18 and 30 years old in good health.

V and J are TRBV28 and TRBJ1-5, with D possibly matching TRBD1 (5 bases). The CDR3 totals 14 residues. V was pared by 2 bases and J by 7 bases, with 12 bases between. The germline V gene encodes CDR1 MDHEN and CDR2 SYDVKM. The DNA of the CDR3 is TGTGCCAGCAGTTTAAGGGGAGGACGGCAGCCCCAGCATTTT. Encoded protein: CASSLRGGRQPQHF.

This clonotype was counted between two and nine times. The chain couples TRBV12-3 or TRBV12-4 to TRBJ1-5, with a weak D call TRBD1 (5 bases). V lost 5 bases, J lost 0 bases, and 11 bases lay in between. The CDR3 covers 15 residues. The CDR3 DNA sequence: TGTGCCAGCAGTGGACACCACGATAGCAATCAGCCCCAGCATTTT. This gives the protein CASSGHHDSNQPQHF.

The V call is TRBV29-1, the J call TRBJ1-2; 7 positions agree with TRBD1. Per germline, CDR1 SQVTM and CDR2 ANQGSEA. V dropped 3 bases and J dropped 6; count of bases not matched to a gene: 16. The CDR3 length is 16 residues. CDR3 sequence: CSVEIRTGDREDGYTF. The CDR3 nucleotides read TGCAGCGTTGAGATCAGGACAGGCGACCGGGAGGATGGCTACACCTTC.

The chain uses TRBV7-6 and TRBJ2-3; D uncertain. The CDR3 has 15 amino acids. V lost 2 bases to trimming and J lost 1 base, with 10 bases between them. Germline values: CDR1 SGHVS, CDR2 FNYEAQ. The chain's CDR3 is CASSLRRLGTDTQYF. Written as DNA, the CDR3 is TGTGCCAGCAGCTTACGGCGATTAGGCACAGATACGCAGTATTTT.

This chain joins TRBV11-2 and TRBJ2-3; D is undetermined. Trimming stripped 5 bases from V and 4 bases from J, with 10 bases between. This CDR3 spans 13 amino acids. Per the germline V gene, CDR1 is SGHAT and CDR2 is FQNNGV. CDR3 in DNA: TGTGCCAGCAGCCCAGCCCCAGCAGATACGCAGTATTTT. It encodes CASSPAPADTQYF.

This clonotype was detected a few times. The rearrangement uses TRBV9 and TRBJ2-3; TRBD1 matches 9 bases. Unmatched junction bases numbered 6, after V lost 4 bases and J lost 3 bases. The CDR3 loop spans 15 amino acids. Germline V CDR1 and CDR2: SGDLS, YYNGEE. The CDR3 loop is CASSFSGTGTDTQYF. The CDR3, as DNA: TGTGCCAGCAGCTTCTCCGGGACAGGGACAGATACGCAGTATTTT. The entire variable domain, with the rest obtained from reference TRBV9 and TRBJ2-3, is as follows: DSGVTQTPKHLITATGQRVTLRCSPRSGDLSVYWYQQSLDQGLQFLIQYYNGEERAKGNILERFSAQQFPDLHSELNLSSLELGDSALYFCASSFSGTGTDTQYFGPGTRLTVL.

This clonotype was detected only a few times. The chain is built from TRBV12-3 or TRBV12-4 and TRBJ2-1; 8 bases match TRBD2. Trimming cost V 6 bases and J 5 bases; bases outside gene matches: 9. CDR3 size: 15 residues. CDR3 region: CASRLPGLGDNEQFF. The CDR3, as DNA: TGTGCCAGCAGGCTCCCGGGACTAGGTGACAATGAGCAGTTCTTC.

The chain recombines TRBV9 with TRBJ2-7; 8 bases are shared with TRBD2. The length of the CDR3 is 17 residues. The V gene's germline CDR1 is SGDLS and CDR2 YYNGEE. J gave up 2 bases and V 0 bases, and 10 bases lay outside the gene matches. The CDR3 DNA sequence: TGTGCCAGCAGCGTAGCGGCGGGGGGCAGGGGCACCTACGAGCAGTACTTC. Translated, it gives CASSVAAGGRGTYEQYF.

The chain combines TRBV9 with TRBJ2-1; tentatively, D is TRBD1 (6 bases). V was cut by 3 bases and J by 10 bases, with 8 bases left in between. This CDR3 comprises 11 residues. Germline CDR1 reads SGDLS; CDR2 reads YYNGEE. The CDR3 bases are TGTGCCAGCAGCGACCAGGGGGAGCAGTTCTTC. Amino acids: CASSDQGEQFF.

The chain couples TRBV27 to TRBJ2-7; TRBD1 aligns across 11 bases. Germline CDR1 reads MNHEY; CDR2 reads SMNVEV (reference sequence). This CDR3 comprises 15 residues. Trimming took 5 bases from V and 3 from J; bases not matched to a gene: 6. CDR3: CASSLRDRGFYEQYF. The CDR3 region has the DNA TGTGCCAGCAGTCTCCGGGACAGGGGGTTCTACGAGCAGTACTTC.

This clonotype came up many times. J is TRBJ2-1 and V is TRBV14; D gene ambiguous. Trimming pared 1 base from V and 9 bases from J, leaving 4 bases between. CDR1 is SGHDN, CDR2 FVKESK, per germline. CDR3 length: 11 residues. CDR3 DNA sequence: TGTGCCAGCAGCCAAGCTCGTGAGCAGTTCTTC. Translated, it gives CASSQAREQFF.

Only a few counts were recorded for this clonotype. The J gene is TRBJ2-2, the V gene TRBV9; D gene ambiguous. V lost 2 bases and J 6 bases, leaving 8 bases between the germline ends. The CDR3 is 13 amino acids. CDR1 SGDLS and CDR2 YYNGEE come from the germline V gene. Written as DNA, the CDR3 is TGTGCCAGCAGCGTGGTGAGCGCCGGGGAGCTGTTTTTT. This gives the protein CASSVVSAGELFF.

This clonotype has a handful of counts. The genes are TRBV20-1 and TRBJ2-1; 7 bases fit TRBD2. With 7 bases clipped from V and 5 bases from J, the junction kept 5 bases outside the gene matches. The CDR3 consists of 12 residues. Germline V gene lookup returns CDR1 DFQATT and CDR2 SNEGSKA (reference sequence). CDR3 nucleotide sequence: TGCAGTGGTCTAGCGGATAACAATGAGCAGTTCTTC. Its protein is CSGLADNNEQFF.

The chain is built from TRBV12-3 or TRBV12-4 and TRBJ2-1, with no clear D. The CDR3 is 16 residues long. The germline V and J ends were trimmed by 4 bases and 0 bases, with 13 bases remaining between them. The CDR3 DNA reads TGTGCCAGCAGTTCGACATTGTCATACTCCTACAATGAGCAGTTCTTC. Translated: CASSSTLSYSYNEQFF.

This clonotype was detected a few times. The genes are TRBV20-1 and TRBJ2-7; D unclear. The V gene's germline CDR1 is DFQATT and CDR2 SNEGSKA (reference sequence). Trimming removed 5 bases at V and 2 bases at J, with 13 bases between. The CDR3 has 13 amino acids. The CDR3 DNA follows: TGCAGTGCTTTAACGCAGGCAGCCTACGAGCAGTACTTC. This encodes CSALTQAAYEQYF.

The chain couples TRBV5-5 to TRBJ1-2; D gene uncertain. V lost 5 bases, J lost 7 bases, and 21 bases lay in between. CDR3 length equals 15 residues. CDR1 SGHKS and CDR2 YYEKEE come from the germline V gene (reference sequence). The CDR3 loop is CASSRSGDSAFGYTF. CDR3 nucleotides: TGTGCCAGCAGTCGATCGGGAGACTCGGCTTTTGGCTACACCTTC.